These T cell receptor beta chains were read from a single sample in a study of identical twins. MiXCR, run by TCRdb on the 5' RACE reads, gives a single entry per CDR3 protein. The sample shows 200,000 to 250,000 distinct CDR3 sequences, 5.5% to 8% of them seen only once. These records were also assigned to another study, of yellow fever vaccine responses in identical twins.

The sample taken for sequencing was memory (CD45RO+) T cells sorted from blood. Receptors were obtained from a woman under 30 in good health. Both conserved end residues are part of each CDR3. D genes are given only for firm matches. Clone size appears in some rows only: once, few, many, or a class for an expanded clone.

>12|TRBJ1-5|.|TRBV18|few
TGTGCCAGCCCCCCAGGGGCCCAGCCCCAGCATTTT
CASPPGAQPQHF
>15|TRBJ2-1|TRBD2|TRBV2|.
TGTGCCAGCATGGGTCCCGGGACTAGGAACAATGAGCAGTTCTTC
CASMGPGTRNNEQFF
>16|TRBJ2-4|.|TRBV15|many
TGTGCCACCAGCAGAGATTGGGGGAACGCCAAAAACATTCAGTACTTC
CATSRDWGNAKNIQYF
>18|TRBJ2-6|.|TRBV3-1|.
TGTGCCAGCAGCCAACCAATCACAGGGTTCGGTGGGGCCAACGTCCTGACTTTC
CASSQPITGFGGANVLTF
>15|TRBJ2-5|.|TRBV28|many
TGTGCCAGCAGTGATACGTGGGCGGTGGGAGAGACCCAGTACTTC
CASSDTWAVGETQYF
>15|TRBJ1-1|TRBD1|TRBV5-1|many
TGCGCCAGCAGCGCAGACAGGGCTGGGTACACTGAAGCTTTCTTT
CASSADRAGYTEAFF
>17|TRBJ1-2|TRBD1|TRBV5-1|many
TGCGCCAGCAGCTTGGCCACCCTGGAGAGGGGGCTAAGAGGCTACACCTTC
CASSLATLERGLRGYTF
>15|TRBJ2-1|.|TRBV3-1|.
TGTGCCAGCAGCTCTAAATTGAGCTCCTACAATGAGCAGTTCTTC
CASSSKLSSYNEQFF
>14|TRBJ2-1|.|TRBV28|many
TGTGCCAGCAGCCCGACGGTTCCCTACAATGAGCAGTTCTTC
CASSPTVPYNEQFF
>14|TRBJ2-1|.|TRBV20-1|.
TGCAGTGCTAGGGCGGGACCACCCTACAATGAGCAGTTCTTC
CSARAGPPYNEQFF
>16|TRBJ2-2|TRBD2|TRBV11-2|.
TGTGCCAGCAGCTTCACTAGCGGGGGTACACCCGGGGAGCTGTTTTTT
CASSFTSGGTPGELFF
>14|TRBJ2-3|.|TRBV5-8|many
TGTGCCAGCAGCTTGGCGGGCAAGGCAGATACGCAGTATTTT
CASSLAGKADTQYF
>18|TRBJ1-5|.|TRBV5-5|.
TGTGCCAGCAGCTTGCAGGGGCGCGGGATAATGGGCAATCAGCCCCAGCATTTT
CASSLQGRGIMGNQPQHF
>17|TRBJ2-7|TRBD2|TRBV7-8|.
TGTGCCAGCAGCCTTTCCGGACTAGCGGGAGGTCTCTACGAGCAGTACTTC
CASSLSGLAGGLYEQYF
>14|TRBJ2-7|TRBD2|TRBV24-1|.
TGTGCCACCAGTGATCCAGCGGGAGGAGACGAGCAGTACTTC
CATSDPAGGDEQYF
>14|TRBJ2-5|.|TRBV6-5|few
TGTGCCAGCAGTTACTCGCTGGGAGGAGAGACCCAGTACTTC
CASSYSLGGETQYF
>16|TRBJ2-1|TRBD1|TRBV7-8|.
TGTGCCAGCAGCTTAGGCGGGACAGGGGTTTTCAATGAGCAGTTCTTC
CASSLGGTGVFNEQFF
>14|TRBJ2-5|TRBD2|TRBV10-3|.
TGTGCCATCAGGAGGGCTAGCGGCCAAGAGACCCAGTACTTC
CAIRRASGQETQYF
>11|TRBJ2-1|.|TRBV10-3|many
TGTGCCATCAGTGCAAACAATGAGCAGTTCTTC
CAISANNEQFF
>16|TRBJ2-1|.|TRBV24-1|many
TGTGCCACCAGTGACCCCGACGGACGGCCGATAAATGAGCAGTTCTTC
CATSDPDGRPINEQFF
>10|TRBJ2-1|.|TRBV20-1|many
TGCAGTACCAAATACAATGAGCAGTTCTTC
CSTKYNEQFF
>14|TRBJ2-7|TRBD2|TRBV7-9|few
TGTGCCAGCAGCGTTGGACTAGCGGGAGGAACACAGTACTTC
CASSVGLAGGTQYF
>13|TRBJ2-3|.|TRBV24-1|many
TGTGCCACCAGTGAACCCGGGACAGATACGCAGTATTTT
CATSEPGTDTQYF
>14|TRBJ2-2|.|TRBV28|.
TGTGCCAGCAGTTTATTCCGTAACACCGGGGACCTGTTTTTT
CASSLFRNTGDLFF
>14|TRBJ2-2|.|TRBV27|few
TGTGCCAGCTCTTGGGCTAGCCTCACCGGGGAGCTGTTTTTT
CASSWASLTGELFF
>19|TRBJ2-1|TRBD2|TRBV11-2|many
TGTGCCAGCAGCTCTACCGTTGGACTAGCGGGAAACACCTACAATGAGCAGTTCTTC
CASSSTVGLAGNTYNEQFF
>16|TRBJ1-1|TRBD1|TRBV5-1|many
TGCGCCAGCACCCCTACAGGGGGCGCGGTGGGCACTGAAGCTTTCTTT
CASTPTGGAVGTEAFF
>15|TRBJ2-1|TRBD2|TRBV19|few
TGTGCCAGTAGTTTTGGTCCTAGCGGGAAGAATGAGCAGTTCTTC
CASSFGPSGKNEQFF
>15|TRBJ2-1|.|TRBV7-7|.
TGTGCCAGCAGCTTAGCTCGAGACCCCCAATCTGAGCAGTTCTTC
CASSLARDPQSEQFF
>14|TRBJ2-4|.|TRBV20-1|few
TGCAGTGCCTCCACGGGGCACCCCATAAACATTCAGTACTTC
CSASTGHPINIQYF
>17|TRBJ2-2|TRBD1|TRBV12-3/TRBV12-4|.
TGTGCCAGCAGCCCGGGGGACAGGGGGCGAGGTACCGGGGAGCTGTTTTTT
CASSPGDRGRGTGELFF
>17|TRBJ2-3|TRBD2|TRBV5-4|few
TGTGCCAGCAGCCCGGGGACTAGCGGGGGGGAGACAGATACGCAGTATTTT
CASSPGTSGGETDTQYF
>14|TRBJ1-1|TRBD1|TRBV28|few
TGTGCCAGCAGCCAGACAGGGAGGGGTCTTGAAGCTTTCTTT
CASSQTGRGLEAFF
>16|TRBJ2-7|TRBD2|TRBV14|.
TGTGCCAGCAGCCAACTCAGCGGGAGGGCCCTCCGCGAGCAGTACTTC
CASSQLSGRALREQYF
>11|TRBJ2-7|.|TRBV2|.
TGTGCCAGCAGTGAAGAATACGAGCAGTACTTC
CASSEEYEQYF
>14|TRBJ2-3|.|TRBV20-1|many
TGCAGTGTCAGCTCAGGCCCGGGGGCAGATACGCAGTATTTT
CSVSSGPGADTQYF
>15|TRBJ1-1|TRBD1|TRBV12-3/TRBV12-4|many
TGTGCCAGCAGCCTGCTGCCGACAGGGCGGGCTGAAGCTTTCTTT
CASSLLPTGRAEAFF
>15|TRBJ1-1|TRBD1|TRBV24-1|.
TGTGCCACCAGGGCAGGGACAGGGGGGAACACTGAAGCTTTCTTT
CATRAGTGGNTEAFF
>14|TRBJ1-2|TRBD1|TRBV12-3/TRBV12-4|many
TGTGCCAGCAGTTTATCCGGGACAGGGGTCGGCTACACCTTC
CASSLSGTGVGYTF
>15|TRBJ2-3|TRBD2|TRBV5-1|many
TGCGCCAGCAGCTTAGGCGGGAGTTTAGCAGATACGCAGTATTTT
CASSLGGSLADTQYF
>14|TRBJ2-1|TRBD2|TRBV29-1|many
TGCAGCGCCGTAGCGGGAGGGTCCTACAATGAGCAGTTCTTC
CSAVAGGSYNEQFF
>14|TRBJ2-7|.|TRBV6-5|few
TGTGCCAGCAGTTACTGGGACAAAACCTACGAGCAGTACTTC
CASSYWDKTYEQYF
>15|TRBJ2-2|.|TRBV3-1|.
TGTGCCAGCAGCCAATGGGCAGCAAACACCGGGGAGCTGTTTTTT
CASSQWAANTGELFF
>14|TRBJ1-5|.|TRBV27|many
TGTGCCAGCAGTTTTGGGCAGCACAATCAGCCCCAGCATTTT
CASSFGQHNQPQHF
>15|TRBJ2-2|.|TRBV20-1|.
TGCAGTGCTAGAGGTGGTAGCGGTATCACCGGGGAGCTGTTTTTT
CSARGGSGITGELFF
>15|TRBJ2-2|.|TRBV5-1|.
TGCGCCAGCCACACTAAAAACCCGAACACCGGGGAGCTGTTTTTT
CASHTKNPNTGELFF
>14|TRBJ1-1|.|TRBV7-2|many
TGTGCCAGCAGCTTAGCGGAGAAGAACACTGAAGCTTTCTTT
CASSLAEKNTEAFF
>15|TRBJ1-2|.|TRBV6-1|few
TGTGCCAGCAGTGAAGCGAACAGTCTTAACTATGGCTACACCTTC
CASSEANSLNYGYTF
>16|TRBJ2-2|TRBD1|TRBV20-1|.
TGCAGTGCTAGAGAGGCAGGGGGTGTAAACACCGGGGAGCTGTTTTTT
CSAREAGGVNTGELFF
>20|TRBJ2-7|TRBD2|TRBV5-1|.
TGCGCCAGCAGCTTGGTTGGAGTGTCTAGCGGGAGGGCCTCTAGTTACGAGCAGTACTTC
CASSLVGVSSGRASSYEQYF
>17|TRBJ1-2|.|TRBV5-8|few
TGTGCCAGCAGCTTGGCGGGGCTCCGGGGCGCGAACTATGGCTACACCTTC
CASSLAGLRGANYGYTF
>13|TRBJ2-7|TRBD1|TRBV12-3/TRBV12-4|many
TGTGCCAGCAGCCTGGGACAGGGGTACGAGCAGTACTTC
CASSLGQGYEQYF
>14|TRBJ2-4|TRBD1|TRBV6-1|many
TGTGCCAGCAAAATACAGGGGGCCAAAAACATTCAGTACTTC
CASKIQGAKNIQYF
>15|TRBJ2-1|TRBD1|TRBV20-1|.
TGCAGTGCCATCGCGGTCCAAGGGGGCCACAATGAGCAGTTCTTC
CSAIAVQGGHNEQFF
>12|TRBJ2-7|.|TRBV14|many
TGTGCCAGCAGCCAAGGTTCCTACGAGCAGTACTTC
CASSQGSYEQYF
>18|TRBJ2-3|TRBD2|TRBV11-1|.
TGTACCAGCAGCCTCCGACCGGGGCGGGAGGGCCCAGGCGATACGCAGTATTTT
CTSSLRPGREGPGDTQYF
>12|TRBJ2-5|.|TRBV20-1|few
TGCAGTACCGGGGCACCGGTGGAGACCCAGTACTTC
CSTGAPVETQYF